This T cell receptor (beta chain) was observed in a study of blood T cell repertoires in COVID-19. Background on the study: Researchers got acute and convalescent COVID-19 samples from the United States, Italy and Spain. The analysed material was cDNA or gDNA that came from T cells, B-cell-depleted T cells, or PBMCs.

Per the original methods: How many nucleated cells were present was estimated from reference gene primer amplification. Method: immunoSEQ multiplex PCR; TCRdb's copy keeps in-frame clones and lacks some. V and J calls and clone size are copied from that table; D and trimming were computed from the DNA. The table shows roughly 240,000 clones, with around 87% occurring only once. V was pared by 6 bases and J by 4 bases, with 12 bases between. The CDR3 runs 13 residues. Germline V gene lookup returns CDR1 LNHDA and CDR2 SQIVND (reference sequence). This clone was observed a few times. Sequenced: peripheral blood. This TCR came from a man aged 18 to 35 with active or convalescent COVID-19. This rearrangement joins TRBV19 to TRBJ1-2, with D possibly matching TRBD1 (5 bases). CDR3 bases: TGTGCCAGTAGGACAAGGGGAATCTATGGCTACACCTTC. This sequence encodes CASRTRGIYGYTF. Filled out from reference TRBV19 and TRBJ1-2, the complete variable domain reads DGGITQSPKYLFRKEGQNVTLSCEQNLNHDAMYWYRQDPGQGLRLIYYSQIVNDFQKGDIAEGYSVSREKKESFPLTVTSAQKNPTAFYLCASRTRGIYGYTFGSGTRLTVV.